The next 32 T cell receptor beta chains were all read from a single sample in a study of blood T cell repertoires in COVID-19. The data were produced by immunoSEQ multiplex PCR, yet TCRdb's version contains in-frame clones alone and is incomplete. Here the sample spans about 430,000 clones, roughly 84% being singletons. The specimen sequenced was PBMCs or T cells enriched from blood (not recorded which). The receptors were sampled from a woman aged 18-29 years who had been exposed to COVID-19.

This rearrangement joins TRBV25-1 to TRBJ2-2, with D possibly being TRBD1 (7 bases). The CDR3 runs to 16 residues. Per the germline V gene, CDR1 is MGHDK and CDR2 is SYGVNS. V lost 0 bases, J lost 7 bases, and 15 bases lay in between. The CDR3 region is CASSEYGGGANGELFF. CDR3 bases: TGTGCCAGCAGTGAATATGGAGGGGGCGCGAACGGGGAGCTGTTTTTT.

The rearrangement joins TRBV12-3 or TRBV12-4 to TRBJ1-1; D is possibly TRBD1 (5 bases). This CDR3 is 13 amino acids long. The germline V and J ends were trimmed by 2 bases and 6 bases, with 10 bases remaining between them. In nucleotides, the CDR3 is TGTGCCAGCAGTTTATGGGGGGACGCTGAAGCTTTCTTT. Its translation: CASSLWGDAEAFF.

The chain employs TRBV5-8 and TRBJ2-1; TRBD2 might be the D (5 bases). The germline gives CDR1 SGHTS, CDR2 YDEGEE. The length of the CDR3 is 18 residues. V was trimmed by 0 bases and J by 5 bases, leaving 21 bases between them. DNA for the CDR3: TGTGCCAGCAGCTTGGTCCCGAGAAGCGGCCGATCGGACAATGAGCAGTTCTTC. Encoded protein: CASSLVPRSGRSDNEQFF.

The V gene is TRBV5-1, the J gene TRBJ2-1; D is perhaps TRBD1 (6 bases). The CDR3 has 14 residues. Trimming took off 3 bases at V and 6 bases at J, with 13 bases between the two ends. The germline gives CDR1 SGHRS, CDR2 YFSETQ. The CDR3 loop reads CASSSNRASNEQFF. In DNA, the CDR3 is TGCGCCAGCAGCTCCAACAGGGCTTCCAATGAGCAGTTCTTC.

The V call is TRBV7-2, the J call TRBJ2-7; TRBD2 is a possible D gene (7 bases). V gave up 1 base and J gave up 2 bases, with 15 bases separating them. Germline loops: CDR1 SGHTA, CDR2 FQGNSA. The CDR3 length is 16 residues. As DNA, the CDR3 is TGTGCCAGCAGCTTAGGTGAGGGGAGGGGGACCTACGAGCAGTACTTC. Translating it yields CASSLGEGRGTYEQYF.

The chain combines TRBV9 with TRBJ1-6; D gene uncertain. CDR1 and CDR2 (germline): SGDLS, YYNGEE. The length of the CDR3 is 14 residues. V shed 4 bases and J shed 6 bases, with 11 bases lying between them. The DNA of the CDR3 is TGTGCCAGCAGCACTAATTCGGTTAATTCACCCCTCCACTTT. This sequence encodes CASSTNSVNSPLHF.

This clone was counted a single time. The chain couples TRBV30 to TRBJ1-1, with D tentatively TRBD1 (6 bases). Germline V lookup: CDR1 GTSNPN, CDR2 SVGIG (reference sequence). V gave up 1 base and J gave up 12 bases, with 12 bases separating them. The CDR3 length is 11 residues. Here the CDR3 DNA reads TGTGCCTGGAGTGGACAGGCCCCTCCTTTCTTT. Translation: CAWSGQAPPFF.

The chain couples TRBV28 to TRBJ1-6; tentative D call: TRBD1 (6 bases). Trimming removed 2 bases at V and 9 bases at J, with 23 bases between. CDR3 length: 18 amino acids. From germline, CDR1 is MDHEN and CDR2 SYDVKM. The CDR3 region has the DNA TGTGCCAGCAGTTTACCCCCTCGGGCAAGGGGGTTCGGTTCACCCCTCCACTTT. Translating gives CASSLPPRARGFGSPLHF. The variable domain in full, with the rest retrieved from reference TRBV28 and TRBJ1-6, is DVKVTQSSRYLVKRTGEKVFLECVQDMDHENMFWYRQDPGLGLRLIYFSYDVKMKEKGDIPEGYSVSREKKERFSLILESASTNQTSMYLCASSLPPRARGFGSPLHFGNGTRLTVT.

The rearrangement links TRBV9 to TRBJ2-5; TRBD1 matches at 8 bases. The J segment lost 5 bases and the V segment lost 3 bases, leaving 12 bases of the junction unmatched. CDR1 is SGDLS, CDR2 YYNGEE, per germline. The CDR3 covers 16 residues. The chain's CDR3 is CASSDGQGYGPETQYF. DNA of the CDR3: TGTGCCAGCAGCGATGGACAGGGCTACGGTCCTGAGACCCAGTACTTC.

The J gene is TRBJ2-7, the V gene TRBV6-1; 13 bases line up with TRBD2. The V and J ends lost 2 bases and 0 bases, in that order; junction bases with no gene match: 7. This CDR3 comprises 18 residues. Germline-derived CDR1 and CDR2 are MNHNS and SASEGT. CDR3 amino acids: CASSEMRTSGSYSYEQYF. For the CDR3, the DNA is TGTGCCAGCAGTGAAATGAGGACTAGCGGGAGTTACTCCTACGAGCAGTACTTC.

The J gene is TRBJ2-2, the V gene TRBV30, with 8 positions matching TRBD2. The CDR3 is 16 amino acids. The germline CDR1 and CDR2 sequences are GTSNPN and SVGIG (reference sequence). Trimming removed 1 base from V and 4 bases from J; junction bases left unmatched: 8. CDR3 protein: CAWSALAGLGTGELFF. The CDR3 DNA follows: TGTGCCTGGAGTGCCTTAGCGGGGCTGGGCACCGGGGAGCTGTTTTTT. The full variable domain, completed using reference TRBV30 and TRBJ2-2, is SQTIHQWPATLVQPVGSPLSLECTVEGTSNPNLYWYRQAAGRGLQLLFYSVGIGQISSEVPQNLSASRPQDRQFILSSKKLLLSDSGFYLCAWSALAGLGTGELFFGEGSRLTVL.

This rearrangement joins TRBV28 to TRBJ2-5; tentatively, D is TRBD2 (6 bases). Per germline, CDR1 MDHEN and CDR2 SYDVKM. The CDR3 loop spans 16 amino acids. Trimming took 2 bases from V and 3 from J, leaving 16 bases between them. The DNA of the CDR3 is TGTGCCAGCAGTTTACTCTACGCAACGGGGGAAGAGACCCAGTACTTC. This sequence encodes CASSLLYATGEETQYF.

The genes are TRBV7-2 and TRBJ2-3; 9 bases agree with TRBD2. After removal of 3 bases from V and 1 base from J, the junction contained 2 bases not matched to a gene. Looked up from germline, CDR1 is SGHTA and CDR2 is FQGNSA. This CDR3 comprises 15 residues. The CDR3 DNA is TGTGCCAGCAGCTTCGGACTAGCGCGCACAGATACGCAGTATTTT. Amino acid sequence: CASSFGLARTDTQYF.

Turning to this clone: This sample also contains other DNA sequences that code for the same CDR3. The chain recombines TRBV9 with TRBJ1-4; possible D gene TRBD1, 5 bases. The V and J ends lost 0 bases and 2 bases respectively, with 8 bases between them. The CDR3 loop spans 15 amino acids. Germline values: CDR1 SGDLS, CDR2 YYNGEE. The CDR3 sequence: CASSVGGGTNEKLFF. CDR3 coding DNA: TGTGCCAGCAGCGTAGGCGGGGGGACTAATGAAAAACTGTTTTTT.

V is TRBV25-1 and J is TRBJ1-2, with unresolved D. Germline CDR1 reads MGHDK; CDR2 reads SYGVNS. Trimming took 5 bases from V and 7 from J, leaving 2 bases between them. This CDR3 has 9 amino acids. The CDR3 loop reads CASSRGYTF. Here the CDR3 DNA reads TGTGCCAGCAGTCGTGGCTACACCTTC.

This clone was seen just once. The chain combines TRBV5-1 with TRBJ2-7; 7 bases are shared with TRBD2. Losses at the gene ends were 0 bases for V and 0 bases for J; bases not matched to a gene: 3. Germline CDR1 is SGHRS and CDR2 is YFSETQ. The CDR3 is made up of 15 amino acids. CDR3 bases: TGCGCCAGCAGCTTGGCGGGGGGAAGCTCCTACGAGCAGTACTTC. Translation: CASSLAGGSSYEQYF.

This chain joins TRBV28 and TRBJ1-4; D is perhaps TRBD1 (6 bases). V was cut by 4 bases and J by 4 bases, with 13 bases left in between. Germline-derived CDR1 and CDR2 are MDHEN and SYDVKM. CDR3 size: 15 residues. The CDR3 here is CASSSPGASNEKLFF. The CDR3 coding sequence is TGTGCCAGCAGTTCCCCAGGGGCTAGTAATGAAAAACTGTTTTTT. The full variable domain, rest sourced from reference TRBV28 and TRBJ1-4, is DVKVTQSSRYLVKRTGEKVFLECVQDMDHENMFWYRQDPGLGLRLIYFSYDVKMKEKGDIPEGYSVSREKKERFSLILESASTNQTSMYLCASSSPGASNEKLFFGSGTQLSVL.

This clone has a single count. The gene calls are TRBV9 and TRBJ1-1; D possibly corresponds to TRBD1 (5 bases). CDR3 length: 15 amino acids. The V gene's germline CDR1 is SGDLS and CDR2 YYNGEE. Trimming took 0 bases from V and 4 from J, leaving 13 bases between them. The CDR3 region is CASSVESEGPTEAFF. CDR3 DNA: TGTGCCAGCAGCGTAGAATCGGAGGGGCCCACTGAAGCTTTCTTT.

This clone was seen more than once but under ten times. The genes are TRBV10-1 and TRBJ2-7, with 9 bases matching TRBD1. Trimming at V came to 5 bases and at J to 6 bases, leaving 8 bases not matched to a gene. This CDR3 comprises 14 residues. Germline V gene sequence: CDR1 WNHNN, CDR2 SYGVQD (reference sequence). The CDR3 is CASSRDRASGEQYF. The CDR3 DNA follows: TGCGCCAGCAGTCGGGACAGGGCTTCCGGCGAGCAGTACTTC.

This clone occurred once. The chain employs TRBV28 and TRBJ2-4; 11 bases agree with TRBD2. The CDR3 length is 17 residues. CDR1 and CDR2 (germline): MDHEN, SYDVKM. Germline trimming cut 2 bases from V and 7 bases from J; bases unmatched to any gene: 10. The CDR3 sequence: CASSLTGLADPKNIQYF. CDR3 bases: TGTGCCAGCAGTTTAACGGGACTAGCGGACCCTAAGAACATTCAGTACTTC. The variable domain in full, with the rest retrieved from reference TRBV28 and TRBJ2-4, is DVKVTQSSRYLVKRTGEKVFLECVQDMDHENMFWYRQDPGLGLRLIYFSYDVKMKEKGDIPEGYSVSREKKERFSLILESASTNQTSMYLCASSLTGLADPKNIQYFGAGTRLSVL.

The rearrangement uses TRBV7-2 and TRBJ1-2, with D hard to call. Germline CDR1 reads SGHTA; CDR2 reads FQGNSA. This CDR3 spans 13 amino acids. Trimming took 5 bases from V and 2 from J, leaving 9 bases between them. The chain's CDR3 is CASSPQLNYGYTF. The DNA of the CDR3 is TGTGCCAGCAGCCCACAGCTCAACTATGGCTACACCTTC.

This clone was observed a single time. This rearrangement joins TRBV10-3 to TRBJ1-2; 9 bases map to TRBD1. The CDR3 has 14 residues. Trimming took 5 bases from V and 2 from J; bases not matched to a gene: 3. Germline V gene sequence: CDR1 ENHRY, CDR2 SYGVKD. For the CDR3, the DNA is TGTGCCATCAGTCCCGGGACAGGGAACTATGGCTACACCTTC. This gives the protein CAISPGTGNYGYTF.

The gene calls are TRBV7-8 and TRBJ1-3; a weak D match, TRBD1 (6 bases). The CDR3 totals 16 residues. Trimming left V 6 bases short and J 0 bases short, with 15 bases between. Germline lookup yields CDR1 SGHVS and CDR2 FQNEAQ. The CDR3 is CASSPTTGSSGNTIYF. Written as DNA, the CDR3 is TGTGCCAGCAGTCCCACCACAGGGAGCTCTGGAAACACCATATATTTT.

This clone was counted once. V usage is TRBV9 and J usage is TRBJ1-1; tentative D call: TRBD1 (6 bases). Trimming stripped 4 bases from V and 4 bases from J, with 20 bases between. CDR3 length: 16 residues. The germline CDR1 and CDR2 sequences are SGDLS and YYNGEE. Here the CDR3 reads CASSPTGPREFTEAFF. The CDR3 DNA is TGTGCCAGCAGCCCTACAGGGCCCCGCGAGTTCACTGAAGCTTTCTTT.

The chain uses TRBV28 and TRBJ1-2, with TRBD1 matching 7 bases. The germline V gene encodes CDR1 MDHEN and CDR2 SYDVKM. The V gene end was trimmed by 6 bases and the J gene end by 4 bases; junction bases not matched to a gene: 8. The CDR3 is made up of 14 amino acids. CDR3 coding DNA: TGTGCCAGCAGGCCCGACAGGGTCGGCTATGGCTACACCTTC. Residues: CASRPDRVGYGYTF.

The chain combines TRBV10-3 with TRBJ1-2, with TRBD1 identical over 7 bases. V lost 2 bases and J lost 7; bases outside the gene matches: 7. Germline V gene lookup returns CDR1 ENHRY and CDR2 SYGVKD. CDR3 size: 14 residues. The CDR3 DNA follows: TGTGCCATCAGTGAGAAGGACAGGTCCTCTGGCTACACCTTC. It specifies CAISEKDRSSGYTF.

This chain joins TRBV11-2 and TRBJ2-2, with D possibly TRBD1 on 5 matching bases. Germline-derived CDR1 and CDR2 are SGHAT and FQNNGV. The length of the CDR3 is 12 residues. Trimming removed 5 bases at V and 6 bases at J, with 7 bases between. The CDR3 reads CASSPGPGELFF. In DNA, the CDR3 is TGTGCCAGCAGCCCAGGGCCCGGGGAGCTGTTTTTT.

The CDR3 loop is CASSGLGPQGYSPLHF. For the CDR3, the DNA is TGTGCCAGCAGTGGGCTGGGCCCCCAAGGTTATTCACCCCTCCACTTT. The chain links TRBV6-1 to TRBJ1-6, with D unclear. The germline V and J ends were trimmed by 4 bases and 8 bases, with 18 bases remaining between them. The germline CDR1 and CDR2 sequences are MNHNS and SASEGT. The CDR3 sequence is 16 residues long.

The gene calls are TRBV27 and TRBJ2-2, with 11 bases identical to TRBD1. The germline gives CDR1 MNHEY, CDR2 SMNVEV (reference sequence). With 5 bases clipped from V and 4 bases from J, the junction kept 3 bases outside the gene matches. The CDR3 has 15 amino acids. The CDR3 region has the DNA TGTGCCAGCAGTCCCGGGACAGGGGGCACCGGGGAGCTGTTTTTT. Translated: CASSPGTGGTGELFF.

The rearrangement joins TRBV28 to TRBJ1-1; TRBD1 agrees at 7 bases. The CDR3 contains 17 residues. V lost 2 bases to trimming and J lost 0 bases; unmatched junction nucleotides: 9. Germline lookup yields CDR1 MDHEN and CDR2 SYDVKM. The CDR3 reads CASSLPGQAAVNTEAFF. As DNA, the CDR3 is TGTGCCAGCAGTTTACCCGGACAGGCAGCAGTGAACACTGAAGCTTTCTTT.

The V and J genes are TRBV11-2 and TRBJ1-6, with 7 nucleotides matching TRBD1. J was trimmed by 9 bases and V by 3 bases; bases with no gene match: 2. CDR1 is SGHAT, CDR2 FQNNGV, per germline. This CDR3 is 13 amino acids long. CDR3 residues: CASSLAGGSPLHF. The CDR3 nucleotides are TGTGCCAGCAGCTTGGCAGGGGGTTCACCCCTCCACTTT.

This chain joins TRBV28 and TRBJ2-2; the match to TRBD2 covers 7 bases. The CDR3 runs to 14 residues. Germline V gene lookup returns CDR1 MDHEN and CDR2 SYDVKM. Trimming removed 3 bases from V and 8 bases from J; junction bases left unmatched: 6. The CDR3 nucleotides are TGTGCCAGCAGTTTTTCCCAGCGGGAAGGGGAGCTGTTTTTT. It codes for CASSFSQREGELFF.